This note documents a single T cell receptor (beta chain) sequence. There is no known antigen for this receptor. The sample holds no much larger clone one base away, and base qualities are not on file. The germline V gene gives CDR1 as MNHEY and CDR2 as SVGAGI. V loses 2 bases of germline sequence and J loses 7 bases, and the interval between the two ends is 15 bases. From cysteine to phenylalanine, the CDR3 is 14 amino acids long. Only CDR3 DNA remains: 42 bases, in frame from the first base. This specimen belongs to a study of T-cell reconstitution after alpha-beta-depleted transplantation in children (TCRdb year 2016). Concerning the study at large: Using TCR repertoire profiling, the study quantitatively followed how T-cell immune reconstitution unfolded in children after TCRalphabeta/CD19-depleted allogeneic hematopoietic cell transplantation. What the research found in general, with its limitations: In some patients, the high TCRbeta diversity seen at day 60 was put down to recipient T cells and intrathymic progenitors that had survived conditioning. The frequencies of hyperexpanded clones fell over the following months, and after one year, T-cell counts and TCRbeta diversity were mostly attributed to newly produced T cells. The apparently early recovery of alphabetaT-cell counts about two months after transplant reportedly depended on only several hundred rapidly expanded clones that came from non-depleted graft cells.

Library preparation used PCR. The instrument given in TCRdb is Illumina HiSeq 2500. Molecular barcoding was employed in the preparation of TCR libraries, with unique molecular identifiers being used to normalize TCRbeta repertoire quantification. Through fastp at Q25 and MiXCR, TCRdb rebuilt clones from the public reads, retaining in-frame beta chains. Identical CDR3 proteins give one entry, which carries the most common genes and DNA. For this sample the table gives just over 950,000 distinct CDR3 sequences, of which 25% to 30% were detected only once. More than 25% of the sample rests with the top ten. The meaning of the sample's treatment or condition label: allogeneic hematopoietic cell transplantation with graft depleted of TCRalphabeta T cells and CD19 B cells. The children who served as transplant recipients had been given grafts of TCRalphabeta/CD19-depleted allogeneic hematopoietic cells.

The input for sequencing was PBMCs, mostly from graft donor cells, taken 360 days after TCRalphabeta/CD19-depleted stem cell transplant. This TCR came from a boy younger than two who had a stem cell transplant for SCID, so the T cells may come from the graft donor. The V gene is TRBV6-5 and the J gene is TRBJ2-7, with a tentative D gene TRBD2 over 6 matching bases. This receptor has the CDR3 CASSYLGRAGEQYF. The DNA sequence reads TGTGCCAGCAGTTACCTCGGCAGGGCGGGGGAGCAGTACTTC.